This T cell receptor beta chain was captured in a study of vaccination and CD4 T cells after COVID-19. Background on the study: A median of roughly 97 days (range 35 to 161) separated diagnosis from post-COVID sampling. Post-vaccine sampling followed dose two by a median roughly 74 days (range 14 to 241).

With 3 bases removed from V and 5 bases from J, the gap between germline ends came to 7 bases. Germline CDR1 reads SGHTA; CDR2 reads FQGNSA. This CDR3 is 13 amino acids long. Time point meaning: late sampling 161 to 241 days after vaccination in three convalescent patients. Treatment in this sample: approximately 11-day PBMC culture with coronavirus spike peptide pools or control peptides (ViraFEST assay). In its sample, this clonotype was seen a few times. Its antigen remains unknown. The study sequenced cultured CD4+ T cell DNA using the Oncomine TCR Beta short-read assay. Using its own MiXCR run on the PCR reads, TCRdb lists one record per CDR3 protein. The table includes 22,000 or so distinct CDR3 sequences, 32% detected once.

The source material was CD4+ T cells from blood, cultured in vitro, sampled about 7 months after SARS-CoV-2 vaccination. The sequence came from a human donor who had recovered from COVID-19. The chain employs TRBV7-2 and TRBJ2-2; D gene uncertain. CDR3 nucleotides: TGTGCCAGCAGCTTCGAGAGGACCGGGGAGCTGTTTTTT. Translated, it gives CASSFERTGELFF.